This entry lists 18 T cell receptor beta chains sequenced from one sample in a study of cytomegalovirus exposure and HLA in healthy donors. Amplification used 60 Vbeta primers and 13 Jbeta primers. The repertoire was sequenced with immunoSEQ multiplex PCR; TCRdb's copy has only in-frame clones and lacks some. This table holds under 200,000 clones, around 80% found once. Sequences were obtained from PBMCs. Receptors were obtained from a woman aged 45-65 years in good health and CMV-seronegative.

This CDR3 reads CASSSPGGRSHEQYF. The CDR3 DNA is TGTGCCAGCAGCTCCCCGGGGGGCCGGTCCCACGAGCAGTACTTC. V and J are TRBV7-2 and TRBJ2-7, with D possibly TRBD2 on 7 matching bases. V lost 4 bases to trimming and J lost 5 bases, with 18 bases between them. This CDR3 has 15 residues. Germline V gives CDR1 SGHTA, CDR2 FQGNSA.

This chain connects TRBV7-9 to TRBJ2-1; 8 bases are shared with TRBD1. Germline loops: CDR1 SEHNR, CDR2 FQNEAQ (reference sequence). The CDR3 consists of 17 residues. V lost 4 bases and J lost 1; bases outside the gene matches: 9. The CDR3 loop reads CASSSTGTGYSYNEQFF. The CDR3 DNA follows: TGTGCCAGCAGCTCCACCGGGACAGGCTATTCCTACAATGAGCAGTTCTTC.

The chain combines TRBV19 with TRBJ1-4; no clear D gene. The V gene lost 5 bases and the J gene lost 8 bases, with 12 bases spanning the gap. Germline CDR1 is LNHDA and CDR2 is SQIVND (reference sequence). The CDR3 sequence is 13 residues long. CDR3: CASSPRRVEKLFF. In DNA, the CDR3 is TGTGCCAGTAGTCCCCGGAGAGTGGAAAAACTGTTTTTT.

The gene calls are TRBV27 and TRBJ2-5; perhaps TRBD2 as D (5 bases). Germline values: CDR1 MNHEY, CDR2 SMNVEV (reference sequence). The CDR3 loop spans 17 amino acids. V was cut by 4 bases and J by 4 bases, with 22 bases left in between. The CDR3 is CASSSTGVGSPRETQYF. Written as DNA, the CDR3 is TGTGCCAGCAGTTCAACCGGGGTGGGGTCCCCTCGAGAGACCCAGTACTTC.

The CDR3 sequence is CASSPSSGELFF. CDR3 DNA: TGTGCCAGCTCACCGTCCTCCGGGGAGCTGTTTTTT. V usage is TRBV18 and J usage is TRBJ2-2, with no clear D. Germline CDR1 and CDR2: KGHSH and LQKENI. The length of the CDR3 is 12 residues. The V end was cut by 3 bases, the J end by 6 bases, with 5 bases between.

The V call is TRBV5-1, the J call TRBJ2-3; the D gene is possibly TRBD2 (7 bases). V gave up 3 bases and J gave up 6 bases, with 17 bases separating them. The CDR3 runs to 15 residues. Germline V gene lookup returns CDR1 SGHRS and CDR2 YFSETQ. The CDR3 is CASSYSRGGLDTQYF. For the CDR3, the DNA is TGCGCCAGCAGCTATTCGAGGGGGGGCCTTGATACGCAGTATTTT.

The J gene is TRBJ1-1, the V gene TRBV11-1, with TRBD1 matching over 8 bases. The CDR3 totals 14 residues. In germline, CDR1 is SGHAT, CDR2 FQDESV (reference sequence). The J segment lost 5 bases and the V segment lost 5 bases, leaving 7 bases of the junction unmatched. CDR3 bases: TGTGCCAGCAGCACCGACAGGGGATCGACTGAAGCTTTCTTT. It yields the protein CASSTDRGSTEAFF.

The chain has TRBV20-1 and TRBJ2-1; no clear D. The V and J ends lost 2 bases and 9 bases respectively, with 5 bases between them. CDR3 length equals 10 residues. Germline V gene data show CDR1 as DFQATT and CDR2 as SNEGSKA (reference sequence). The CDR3 sequence is CSARLVEQFF. CDR3 bases: TGCAGTGCTAGACTCGTTGAGCAGTTCTTC.

The chain joins TRBV14 to TRBJ1-6; the D gene is possibly TRBD1 (5 bases). V was cut by 1 base and J by 7 bases, with 11 bases left in between. Germline loops: CDR1 SGHDN, CDR2 FVKESK. This CDR3 is 15 amino acids long. The CDR3 protein is CASSQGRQPNSPLHF. CDR3 coding DNA: TGTGCCAGCAGCCAAGGTCGACAGCCCAATTCACCCCTCCACTTT.

The V call is TRBV18, the J call TRBJ1-2; D unclear. V lost 2 bases, J lost 1 base, and 11 bases lay in between. The CDR3 is made up of 15 amino acids. CDR1 and CDR2 (germline): KGHSH, LQKENI. The DNA of the CDR3 is TGTGCCAGCTCACCAAAAGGGAGGGATAACTATGGCTACACCTTC. Encoded protein: CASSPKGRDNYGYTF.

This clone occurred once. The V gene is TRBV19, the J gene TRBJ1-3; D might be TRBD1 (6 bases). CDR1 and CDR2 (germline): LNHDA, SQIVND (reference sequence). V lost 6 bases to trimming and J lost 8 bases, with 14 bases between them. The CDR3 is 13 residues long. The CDR3 loop reads CASSTRTVDTIYF. The CDR3 region has the DNA TGTGCCAGTAGCACGCGGACAGTTGACACCATATATTTT.

V usage is TRBV7-3 and J usage is TRBJ2-3; perhaps TRBD2 as D (6 bases). The CDR3 consists of 15 residues. Germline V lookup: CDR1 SGHTA, CDR2 FQGTGA. The V end lost 2 bases, the J end lost 4 bases, and 13 bases lay between the germline ends. The CDR3 here is CASSLVGGIADTQYF. CDR3 DNA: TGTGCCAGCAGCTTAGTGGGGGGTATAGCAGATACGCAGTATTTT.

The chain employs TRBV28 and TRBJ1-2; D not resolved. The germline V gene encodes CDR1 MDHEN and CDR2 SYDVKM. V dropped 3 bases and J dropped 4 bases, with 9 bases sitting between them. The CDR3 has 13 amino acids. CDR3 nucleotides: TGTGCCAGCAGTTTTCGGGGAGGCTATGGCTACACCTTC. Protein sequence: CASSFRGGYGYTF.

V is TRBV5-4 and J is TRBJ2-1; the match to TRBD2 covers 8 bases. V trimming: 1 base; J trimming: 4 bases; junction bases outside the gene matches: 4. In germline, CDR1 is SGHNT, CDR2 YYREEE (reference sequence). This CDR3 has 15 amino acids. The CDR3 loop reads CASSLSGSSYNEQFF. In nucleotides, the CDR3 is TGTGCCAGCAGCTTGAGCGGGAGCTCATACAATGAGCAGTTCTTC.

The V gene is TRBV19, the J gene TRBJ2-7; perhaps TRBD1 as D (7 bases). V shed 5 bases and J shed 6 bases, with 20 bases lying between them. Germline CDR1 and CDR2: LNHDA and SQIVND (reference sequence). The CDR3 totals 15 residues. CDR3 bases: TGTGCCAGTAGTCCCGGAGGGGGCGCGGCCGTCGAGCAGTACTTC. Translation gives CASSPGGGAAVEQYF.

The CDR3, as DNA: TGTGCCAGCACCTTCCGGACACTTAACACTGAAGCTTTCTTT. This gives the protein CASTFRTLNTEAFF. The J gene is TRBJ1-1, the V gene TRBV28; tentatively, D is TRBD1 (5 bases). This CDR3 comprises 14 residues. V was shortened by 7 bases and J by 2 bases, with 14 bases between the two germline ends. Germline V gives CDR1 MDHEN, CDR2 SYDVKM.

The chain uses TRBV19 and TRBJ2-5, with D tentatively TRBD1 (5 bases). The CDR3 length is 14 residues. Germline V gene sequence: CDR1 LNHDA, CDR2 SQIVND (reference sequence). V was clipped by 8 bases and J by 0 bases, with 13 bases between them. The CDR3, as DNA: TGTGCCAGTGGACCAGGGCAGTACCAAGAGACCCAGTACTTC. Translating it yields CASGPGQYQETQYF.

The chain links TRBV30 to TRBJ1-5; D remains unclear. V was cut by 0 bases and J by 0 bases, with 12 bases left in between. CDR3 size: 16 residues. Germline CDR1 and CDR2: GTSNPN and SVGIG (reference sequence). The CDR3 spells CAWSVSGVYSNQPQHF. The CDR3 DNA follows: TGTGCCTGGAGTGTTAGCGGGGTATATAGCAATCAGCCCCAGCATTTT.